This TCR beta chain was identified in a study of blood T cells in healthy people across ages. With a J-beta primer mix and a sample-barcoded 5' primer, a second PCR ran about 7 to 12 cycles. TCRdb re-called the 5' RACE reads through MiXCR, storing one row per CDR3 protein. This repertoire shows some 800,000 distinct CDR3 sequences, 20% to 25% found once; its top ten account for approximately 4%. J was trimmed by 5 bases and V by 2 bases; bases with no gene match: 11. Germline values: CDR1 SGDLS, CDR2 YYNGEE. CDR3 length: 18 residues. This same sample was also part of a study on T cells of mothers and their children. According to that study: The cDNA synthesis received all extracted RNA, at 1.5 ug per 15 ul.

Input material: blood. The sequence derives from a boy under 18 in good health. This sequence joins TRBV9 and TRBJ2-5, with TRBD2 matching 14 bases. CDR3 nucleotide sequence: TGTGCCAGCAGCGTGGGGACTGGGACTAGCGGGAGTCGGGAGACCCAGTACTTC. Translating it yields CASSVGTGTSGSRETQYF.